This is a list of T cell receptor beta chains from one sample in a study of shared clonotypes between healthy human individuals. Clones were read by immunoSEQ multiplex PCR, and TCRdb kept only the in-frame ones, dropping some. The profile covers roughly 1,800,000 clones, with approximately 94% appearing a single time and approximately 1% taken by the ten largest. Sequencing was carried out using naive CD8+ T cells sorted from blood. These receptors were collected from a man younger than 30 in good health. Each CDR3 is given with its conserved first and last residue. Fields, in order: CDR3 DNA, CDR3 protein, V gene, J gene, clone size, D gene. D genes are given only for firm matches. Size values are once, few and many counts, or a class for expanded clones, and some rows have none.

DNA: TGTGCCAGCAGCCCGCTAGCGGGAGGGAGCACAGATACGCAGTATTTT
CDR3: CASSPLAGGSTDTQYF
V: TRBV9
J: TRBJ2-3
size: once
D: TRBD2

DNA: TGTGCCAGCAGCCCCGTTGGTAGAACCCTCCACTTT
CDR3: CASSPVGRTLHF
V: TRBV6-5
J: TRBJ1-6
size: few
D: -

DNA: TGTGCCAGCAGCTTGGAAGGAGTCCAAGAGACCCAGTACTTC
CDR3: CASSLEGVQETQYF
V: TRBV5-4
J: TRBJ2-5
size: once
D: -

DNA: TGTGCCAGCAGTTTATCAGGCAGTTCCTACGAGCAGTACTTC
CDR3: CASSLSGSSYEQYF
V: TRBV27
J: TRBJ2-7
size: few
D: -

DNA: TGTGCCAGAAGCCCCGACAGGGGCCGAAAGGAAGCTTTCTTT
CDR3: CARSPDRGRKEAFF
V: TRBV5-3
J: TRBJ1-1
size: -
D: TRBD1

DNA: TGTGCCAGCAGTTCCAGACAGGGGGCTGAAAAACTGTTTTTT
CDR3: CASSSRQGAEKLFF
V: TRBV6-5
J: TRBJ1-4
size: -
D: TRBD1

DNA: TGCAGCGTTGAAGCCCCCGGACTAGCGGGAGGGGCGGCAACAGATACGCAGTATTTT
CDR3: CSVEAPGLAGGAATDTQYF
V: TRBV29-1
J: TRBJ2-3
size: -
D: TRBD2

DNA: TGTGCCAGCAGTTCGACAGGAACCAATGAAAAACTGTTTTTT
CDR3: CASSSTGTNEKLFF
V: TRBV27
J: TRBJ1-4
size: -
D: -

DNA: TGTGCCAGTAGTCCACGGGGCGACGGACACACTGAAGCTTTCTTT
CDR3: CASSPRGDGHTEAFF
V: TRBV19
J: TRBJ1-1
size: -
D: -

DNA: TGTGCCAGCAGCTTAGGAGGGCCAAGCACCGGGGAGCTGTTTTTT
CDR3: CASSLGGPSTGELFF
V: TRBV7-6
J: TRBJ2-2
size: -
D: -